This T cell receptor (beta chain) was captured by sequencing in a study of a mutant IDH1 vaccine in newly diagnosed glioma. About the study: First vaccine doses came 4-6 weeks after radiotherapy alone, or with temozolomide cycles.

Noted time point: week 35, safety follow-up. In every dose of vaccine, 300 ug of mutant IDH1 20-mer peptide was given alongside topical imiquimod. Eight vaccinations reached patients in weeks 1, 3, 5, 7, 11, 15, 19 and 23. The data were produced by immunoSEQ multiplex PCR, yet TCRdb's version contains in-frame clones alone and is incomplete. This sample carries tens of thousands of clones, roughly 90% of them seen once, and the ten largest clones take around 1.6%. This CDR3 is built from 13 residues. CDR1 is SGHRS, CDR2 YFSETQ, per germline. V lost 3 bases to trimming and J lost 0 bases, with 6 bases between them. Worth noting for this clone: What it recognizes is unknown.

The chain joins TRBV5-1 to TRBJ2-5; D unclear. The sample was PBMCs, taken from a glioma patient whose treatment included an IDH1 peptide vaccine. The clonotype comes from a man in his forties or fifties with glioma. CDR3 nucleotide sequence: TGCGCCAGCAGCTCCCAAAACCAAGAGACCCAGTACTTC. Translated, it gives CASSSQNQETQYF.